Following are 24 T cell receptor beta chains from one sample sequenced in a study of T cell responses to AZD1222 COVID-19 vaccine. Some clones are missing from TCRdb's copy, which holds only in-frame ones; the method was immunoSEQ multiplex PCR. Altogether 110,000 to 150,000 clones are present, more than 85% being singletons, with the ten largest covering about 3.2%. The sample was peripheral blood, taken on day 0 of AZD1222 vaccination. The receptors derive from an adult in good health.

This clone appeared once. Here the CDR3 reads CASTTGPTSTDTQYF. The CDR3 DNA follows: TGTGCCAGCACCACCGGTCCTACTAGCACAGATACGCAGTATTTT. The rearrangement links TRBV5-5 to TRBJ2-3; D gene unclear. The V and J ends lost 6 bases and 0 bases respectively, with 14 bases between them. This CDR3 is 15 amino acids long. The V gene's germline CDR1 is SGHKS and CDR2 YYEKEE (reference sequence).

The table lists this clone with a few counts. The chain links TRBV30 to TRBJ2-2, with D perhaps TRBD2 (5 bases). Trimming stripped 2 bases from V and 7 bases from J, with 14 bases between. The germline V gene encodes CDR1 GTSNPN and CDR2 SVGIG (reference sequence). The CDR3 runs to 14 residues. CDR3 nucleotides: TGTGCCTGGAGTCAAGGGAGTGTCGGCGGGGAGCTGTTTTTT. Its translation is CAWSQGSVGGELFF.

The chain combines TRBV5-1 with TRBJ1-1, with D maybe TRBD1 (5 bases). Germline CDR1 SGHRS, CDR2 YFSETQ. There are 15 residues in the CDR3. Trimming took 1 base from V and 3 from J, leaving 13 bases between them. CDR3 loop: CASSLSGPGDTEAFF. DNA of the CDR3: TGCGCCAGCAGCTTGTCGGGACCGGGGGACACTGAAGCTTTCTTT.

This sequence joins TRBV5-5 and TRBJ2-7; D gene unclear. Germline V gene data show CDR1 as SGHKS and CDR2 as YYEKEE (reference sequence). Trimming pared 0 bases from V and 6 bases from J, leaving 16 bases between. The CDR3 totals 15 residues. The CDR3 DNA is TGTGCCAGCAGCTTGGTCGGTCAGGCCATTTCCGAGCAGTACTTC. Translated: CASSLVGQAISEQYF.

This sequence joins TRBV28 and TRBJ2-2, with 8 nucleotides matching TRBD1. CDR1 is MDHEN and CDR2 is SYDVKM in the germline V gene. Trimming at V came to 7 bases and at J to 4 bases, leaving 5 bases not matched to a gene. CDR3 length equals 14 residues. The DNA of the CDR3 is TGTGCCAGCAACAACAGGGGGGCCACCGGGGAGCTGTTTTTT. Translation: CASNNRGATGELFF. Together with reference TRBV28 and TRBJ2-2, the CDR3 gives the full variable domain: DVKVTQSSRYLVKRTGEKVFLECVQDMDHENMFWYRQDPGLGLRLIYFSYDVKMKEKGDIPEGYSVSREKKERFSLILESASTNQTSMYLCASNNRGATGELFFGEGSRLTVL.

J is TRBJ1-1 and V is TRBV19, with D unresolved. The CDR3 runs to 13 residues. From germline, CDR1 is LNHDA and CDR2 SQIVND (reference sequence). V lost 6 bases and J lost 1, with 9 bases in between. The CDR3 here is CASRWGSNTEAFF. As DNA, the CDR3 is TGTGCCAGTAGGTGGGGATCGAACACTGAAGCTTTCTTT.

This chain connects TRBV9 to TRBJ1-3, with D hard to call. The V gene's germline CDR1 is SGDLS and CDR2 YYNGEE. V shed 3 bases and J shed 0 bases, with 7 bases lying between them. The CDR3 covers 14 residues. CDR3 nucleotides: TGTGCCAGCAGCGCGGAGAGCTCTGGAAACACCATATATTTT. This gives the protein CASSAESSGNTIYF.

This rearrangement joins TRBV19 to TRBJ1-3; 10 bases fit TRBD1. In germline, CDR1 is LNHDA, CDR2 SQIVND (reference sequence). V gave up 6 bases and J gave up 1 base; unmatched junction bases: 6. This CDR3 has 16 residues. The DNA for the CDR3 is TGTGCCAGTAGACGTGGACAGGGGGTTTCTGGAAACACCATATATTTT. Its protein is CASRRGQGVSGNTIYF. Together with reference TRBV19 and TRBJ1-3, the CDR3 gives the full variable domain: DGGITQSPKYLFRKEGQNVTLSCEQNLNHDAMYWYRQDPGQGLRLIYYSQIVNDFQKGDIAEGYSVSREKKESFPLTVTSAQKNPTAFYLCASRRGQGVSGNTIYFGEGSWLTVV.

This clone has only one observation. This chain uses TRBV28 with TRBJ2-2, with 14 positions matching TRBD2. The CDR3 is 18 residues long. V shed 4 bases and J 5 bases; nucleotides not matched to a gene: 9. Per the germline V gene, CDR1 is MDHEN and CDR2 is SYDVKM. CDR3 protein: CASSSLGTSGSFTGELFF. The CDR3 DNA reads TGTGCCAGCAGTTCCCTGGGGACTAGCGGGAGTTTTACCGGGGAGCTGTTTTTT. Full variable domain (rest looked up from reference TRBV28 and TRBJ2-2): DVKVTQSSRYLVKRTGEKVFLECVQDMDHENMFWYRQDPGLGLRLIYFSYDVKMKEKGDIPEGYSVSREKKERFSLILESASTNQTSMYLCASSSLGTSGSFTGELFFGEGSRLTVL.

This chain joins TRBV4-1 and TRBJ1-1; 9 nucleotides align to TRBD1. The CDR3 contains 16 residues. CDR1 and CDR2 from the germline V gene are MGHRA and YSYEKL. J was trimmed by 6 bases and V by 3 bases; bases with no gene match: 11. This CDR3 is CASSQPGQGRYAEAFF. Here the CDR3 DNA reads TGCGCCAGCAGCCAGCCGGGACAGGGCCGGTACGCTGAAGCTTTCTTT.

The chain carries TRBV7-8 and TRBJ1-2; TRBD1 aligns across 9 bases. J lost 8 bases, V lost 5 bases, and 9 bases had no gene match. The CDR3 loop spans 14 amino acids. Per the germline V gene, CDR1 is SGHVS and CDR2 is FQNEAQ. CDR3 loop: CASSPPGTGSGYTF. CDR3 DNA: TGTGCCAGCAGCCCTCCCGGGACAGGGAGCGGCTACACCTTC.

The CDR3 region is CSVELGTGGVIGTEAFF. The CDR3 coding sequence is TGCAGCGTAGAACTTGGGACAGGGGGAGTGATAGGGACTGAAGCTTTCTTT. The rearrangement links TRBV29-1 to TRBJ1-1; 11 positions agree with TRBD1. V was pared by 6 bases and J by 5 bases, with 17 bases of the junction left unmatched. This CDR3 contains 17 residues. CDR1 and CDR2 (germline): SQVTM, ANQGSEA.

CDR3 sequence: CASSYSSSGSGKNIQYF. The DNA of the CDR3 is TGTGCCAGCAGTTACTCTTCGTCCGGGAGTGGCAAAAACATTCAGTACTTC. The rearrangement links TRBV6-2 or TRBV6-3 to TRBJ2-4; tentatively, D is TRBD2 (6 bases). The CDR3 sequence is 17 residues long. The V end was cut by 0 bases, the J end by 3 bases, with 15 bases between. CDR1 and CDR2 (germline): MNHEY, SVGEGT.

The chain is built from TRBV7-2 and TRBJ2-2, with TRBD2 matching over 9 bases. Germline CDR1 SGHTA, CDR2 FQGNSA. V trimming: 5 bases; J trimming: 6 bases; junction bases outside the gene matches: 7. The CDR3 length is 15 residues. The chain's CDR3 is CASSLRGRASGELFF. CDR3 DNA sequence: TGTGCCAGCAGCCTTCGCGGGAGGGCATCCGGGGAGCTGTTTTTT.

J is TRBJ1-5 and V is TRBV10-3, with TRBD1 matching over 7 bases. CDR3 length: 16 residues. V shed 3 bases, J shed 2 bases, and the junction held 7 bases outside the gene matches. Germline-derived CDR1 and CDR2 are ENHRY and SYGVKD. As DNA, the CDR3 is TGTGCCATCAGTGAACCCACAGGGGACGGCAATCAGCCCCAGCATTTT. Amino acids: CAISEPTGDGNQPQHF.

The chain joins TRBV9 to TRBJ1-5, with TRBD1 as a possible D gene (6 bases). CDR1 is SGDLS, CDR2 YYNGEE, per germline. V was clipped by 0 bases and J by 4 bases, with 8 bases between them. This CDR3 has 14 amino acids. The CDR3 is CASSVVRGNQPQHF. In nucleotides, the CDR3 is TGTGCCAGCAGCGTAGTGAGGGGGAATCAGCCCCAGCATTTT.

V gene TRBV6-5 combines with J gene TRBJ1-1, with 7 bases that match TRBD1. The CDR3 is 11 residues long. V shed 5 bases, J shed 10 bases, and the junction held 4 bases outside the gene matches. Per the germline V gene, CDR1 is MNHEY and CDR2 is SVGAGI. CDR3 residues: CASSRDSRAFF. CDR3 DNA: TGTGCCAGCAGTAGGGACAGTAGAGCTTTCTTT.

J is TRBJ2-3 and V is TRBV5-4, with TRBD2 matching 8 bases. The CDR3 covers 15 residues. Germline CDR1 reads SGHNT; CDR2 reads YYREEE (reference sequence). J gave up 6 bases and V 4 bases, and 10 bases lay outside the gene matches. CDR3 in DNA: TGTGCCAGCAGCGCGACTAGCGCCAGTAGGGATACGCAGTATTTT. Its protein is CASSATSASRDTQYF.

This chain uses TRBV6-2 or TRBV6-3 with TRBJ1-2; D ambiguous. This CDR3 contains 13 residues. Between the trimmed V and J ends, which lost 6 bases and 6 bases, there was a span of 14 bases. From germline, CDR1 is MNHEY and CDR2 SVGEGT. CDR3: CASSRLGRDGYTF. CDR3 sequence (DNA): TGTGCCAGCAGCCGACTTGGGCGCGATGGCTACACCTTC.

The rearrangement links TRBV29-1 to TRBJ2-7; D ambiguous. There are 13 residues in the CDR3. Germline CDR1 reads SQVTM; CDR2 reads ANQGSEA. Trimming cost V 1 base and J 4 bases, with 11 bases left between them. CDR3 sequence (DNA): TGCAGCGTTGAAGGGAACCGCCGGTACGAGCAGTACTTC. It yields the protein CSVEGNRRYEQYF.

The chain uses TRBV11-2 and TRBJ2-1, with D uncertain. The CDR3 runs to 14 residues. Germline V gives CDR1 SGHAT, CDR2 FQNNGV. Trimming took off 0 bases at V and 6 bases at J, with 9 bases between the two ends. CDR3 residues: CASSLDRSINEQFF. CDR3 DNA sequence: TGTGCCAGCAGCTTAGATCGTAGTATCAATGAGCAGTTCTTC.

The CDR3 loop reads CASGSGLGYNEQFF. As DNA, the CDR3 is TGTGCTAGTGGTTCGGGACTAGGGTACAATGAGCAGTTCTTC. This sequence joins TRBV12-5 and TRBJ2-1; 8 positions match TRBD2. CDR1 LGHNT and CDR2 FRNRAP come from the germline V gene. This CDR3 is 14 amino acids long. The ends lost 4 bases at V and 4 bases at J; junction bases unmatched: 3.

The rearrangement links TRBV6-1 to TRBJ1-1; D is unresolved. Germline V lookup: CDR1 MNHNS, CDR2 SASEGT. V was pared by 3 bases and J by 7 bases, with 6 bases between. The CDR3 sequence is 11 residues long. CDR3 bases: TGTGCCAGCAGTGAGTTGGGTGAAGCTTTCTTT. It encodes CASSELGEAFF.

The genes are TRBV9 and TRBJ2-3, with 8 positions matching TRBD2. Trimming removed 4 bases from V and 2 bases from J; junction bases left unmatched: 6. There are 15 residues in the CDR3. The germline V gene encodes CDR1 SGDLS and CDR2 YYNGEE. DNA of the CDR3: TGTGCCAGCAGCCCTAGAGCGGGGGCCACAGATACGCAGTATTTT. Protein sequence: CASSPRAGATDTQYF.